The entry below describes one T cell receptor (beta chain). Antigen: not known. With V trimmed by 6 bases and J by 4 bases, 4 bases remained unmatched. Germline CDR1 and CDR2: MRHNA and SNTAGT. CDR3 length: 14 residues. This sample is drawn from a study of PD-1 blockade in mismatch repair-deficient tumors. General observations from the study: Rapid post-treatment expansion, then contraction, generally preceding radiologic response, marked tumor-resident clones.

Data came from immunoSEQ multiplex PCR; TCRdb stores just in-frame clones and leaves some out. The table records about 51,000 clones, 81% of them present only once. The chain recombines TRBV6-4 with TRBJ2-1; 9 bases map to TRBD2. The sequence came from an adult with mismatch repair-deficient cancer. The sequencing here drew on peripheral blood, taken less than 21 weeks after starting pembrolizumab. CDR3 sequence reads: CASSPSGTYNEQFF. The DNA for the CDR3 is TGTGCCAGCAGCCCTAGCGGGACGTACAATGAGCAGTTCTTC.